This T cell receptor (beta chain) was captured by sequencing in a study of blood T cell repertoires in COVID-19. The protocol was immunoSEQ multiplex PCR, while the TCRdb copy is restricted to in-frame clones and leaves out a portion. The profile shows 50,000 to 70,000 clones, roughly 78% of them singletons. V lost 6 bases to trimming and J lost 1 base; unmatched junction nucleotides: 3. Per the germline V gene, CDR1 is MNHEY and CDR2 is SVGAGI. The CDR3 consists of 14 residues. The TCR sequence derives from a man in his 60s with acute or convalescent COVID-19. Source material: peripheral blood. This chain joins TRBV6-5 and TRBJ2-7, with 10 bases matching TRBD2. This CDR3 is CASSGTSVSYEQYF. The CDR3, as DNA: TGTGCCAGCAGCGGGACTAGCGTTTCCTACGAGCAGTACTTC.